Shown below are 15 T cell receptor beta chains from a single sample sequenced in a study of OX40 agonist ivuxolimab in advanced cancers. Repertoires were generated with immunoSEQ multiplex PCR, while TCRdb's copy carries only in-frame clones and drops some. Counted here are around 91,000 clones, 89% occurring once; the ten biggest clones make up 0.15% to 0.2%. Material: CD4+ or CD8+ T cells sorted from blood, obtained in a trial of the OX40 agonist ivuxolimab. The source is an adult with an advanced solid tumor such as melanoma, head and neck, liver or kidney cancer.

CDR3 DNA: TGTGCCAGCAGTCCAGGGCTATCATGGGAGCAGTACGTC. It yields the protein CASSPGLSWEQYV. The rearrangement joins TRBV5-4 to TRBJ2-7; D is possibly TRBD1 (5 bases). Germline V gene data show CDR1 as SGHNT and CDR2 as YYREEE (reference sequence). Trimming removed 5 bases from V and 7 bases from J, with 16 bases in between. The CDR3 runs 13 residues.

The CDR3 bases are TGTGCCAGCAGCTTAAACCCGCAAAGACCCCTCGAGCAGTTCTTC. Amino acids: CASSLNPQRPLEQFF. The chain carries TRBV7-3 and TRBJ2-1; D is undetermined. This CDR3 is 15 amino acids long. CDR1 SGHTA and CDR2 FQGTGA come from the germline V gene. Trimming took 1 base from V and 10 from J, leaving 17 bases between them.

The rearrangement joins TRBV28 to TRBJ2-7, with 9 bases fitting TRBD2. There are 15 residues in the CDR3. J was trimmed by 3 bases and V by 6 bases; bases with no gene match: 9. Germline V gene lookup returns CDR1 MDHEN and CDR2 SYDVKM. Here the CDR3 reads CASRSGTSTIYEQYF. For the CDR3, the DNA is TGTGCCAGCAGGTCCGGGACTAGCACCATCTACGAGCAGTACTTC.

This chain uses TRBV5-1 with TRBJ2-3; D uncertain. Per the germline V gene, CDR1 is SGHRS and CDR2 is YFSETQ. With 4 bases removed from V and 1 base from J, the gap between germline ends came to 13 bases. This CDR3 region has 15 residues. The CDR3 DNA reads TGCGCCAGCAGCCAGATTGGAGCCGGCACAGATACGCAGTATTTT. Translating gives CASSQIGAGTDTQYF.

This chain links TRBV6-4 with TRBJ2-3; no clear D gene. CDR1 is MRHNA and CDR2 is SNTAGT in the germline V gene. The CDR3 is 13 amino acids. V was clipped by 3 bases and J by 6 bases, with 10 bases between them. The CDR3 here is CASSEIQGDTQYF. The CDR3, as DNA: TGTGCCAGCAGTGAGATTCAAGGGGATACGCAGTATTTT.

The chain employs TRBV14 and TRBJ2-5; D might be TRBD1 (6 bases). There are 15 residues in the CDR3. V was shortened by 1 base and J by 5 bases, with 14 bases between the two germline ends. Germline CDR1 is SGHDN and CDR2 is FVKESK. The CDR3 DNA sequence: TGTGCCAGCAGCCAAGCAGGGGTAGTATGGGAGACCCAGTACTTC. As protein: CASSQAGVVWETQYF.

The rearrangement joins TRBV28 to TRBJ2-2, with unresolved D. From germline, CDR1 is MDHEN and CDR2 SYDVKM. This CDR3 contains 11 residues. Trimming pared 9 bases from V and 4 bases from J, leaving 6 bases between. CDR3 amino acids: CASTATGELFF. The DNA for the CDR3 is TGTGCCAGTACGGCCACCGGGGAGCTGTTTTTT.

This chain joins TRBV19 and TRBJ2-7; perhaps TRBD1 as D (6 bases). The V gene lost 8 bases and the J gene lost 0 bases, with 14 bases spanning the gap. The CDR3 extends over 14 amino acids. Germline assignment: CDR1 LNHDA and CDR2 SQIVND (reference sequence). CDR3 region: CASSNRADSYEQYF. In DNA form, the CDR3 reads TGTGCCAGTTCGAACAGGGCAGACTCCTACGAGCAGTACTTC.

The V gene is TRBV7-2, the J gene TRBJ2-5; D is uncertain. CDR1 and CDR2 (germline): SGHTA, FQGNSA. The CDR3 length is 13 residues. Trimming removed 5 bases at V and 5 bases at J, with 12 bases between. The CDR3 bases are TGTGCCAGCAGCCCCGAGCTGGAGGAGACCCAGTACTTC. Its protein product is CASSPELEETQYF.

The chain uses TRBV10-3 and TRBJ2-3; D unresolved. V was cut by 11 bases and J by 6 bases, with 6 bases left in between. The germline V gene encodes CDR1 ENHRY and CDR2 SYGVKD. The length of the CDR3 is 9 residues. The CDR3 spells CAPTDTQYF. CDR3 DNA sequence: TGTGCCCCAACGGATACGCAGTATTTT.

The chain combines TRBV19 with TRBJ2-2; a weak D match, TRBD1 (6 bases). The CDR3 contains 13 residues. Trimming pared 3 bases from V and 7 bases from J, leaving 9 bases between. The V gene's germline CDR1 is LNHDA and CDR2 SQIVND (reference sequence). This CDR3 reads CASSIQGNGELFF. The CDR3 coding sequence is TGTGCCAGTAGTATTCAGGGGAACGGGGAGCTGTTTTTT.

This sequence joins TRBV5-6 and TRBJ1-1; 7 nucleotides line up with TRBD1. The CDR3 contains 14 residues. The germline CDR1 and CDR2 sequences are SGHDT and YYEEEE. Trimming took 6 bases from V and 2 from J; bases not matched to a gene: 7. The CDR3 protein is CASTLTGDNTEAFF. CDR3 coding DNA: TGTGCCAGCACCCTCACAGGGGATAACACTGAAGCTTTCTTT. The full variable domain, with the rest looked up from reference TRBV5-6 and TRBJ1-1, is DAGVTQSPTHLIKTRGQQVTLRCSPKSGHDTVSWYQQALGQGPQFIFQYYEEEERQRGNFPDRFSGHQFPNYSSELNVNALLLGDSALYLCASTLTGDNTEAFFGQGTRLTVV.

This rearrangement joins TRBV2 to TRBJ2-7; 7 nucleotides align to TRBD1. V shed 4 bases, J shed 3 bases, and the junction held 3 bases outside the gene matches. The CDR3 runs 13 residues. Germline loops: CDR1 SNHLY, CDR2 FYNNEI. CDR3 in amino acids: CASSVRTGYEQYF. The CDR3 DNA reads as TGTGCCAGCAGTGTCCGGACAGGCTACGAGCAGTACTTC.

This clone was seen only a few times. The chain couples TRBV5-8 to TRBJ2-3, with TRBD2 identical over 10 bases. Trimming removed 1 base from V and 0 bases from J; junction bases left unmatched: 8. The germline gives CDR1 SGHTS, CDR2 YDEGEE. This CDR3 comprises 18 residues. CDR3 in amino acids: CASSLFGSGGLSTDTQYF. DNA of the CDR3: TGTGCCAGCAGCTTGTTTGGTAGCGGGGGGCTTAGCACAGATACGCAGTATTTT.

The chain is built from TRBV28 and TRBJ1-2, with a possible D match to TRBD1 (6 bases). V lost 2 bases and J 3 bases, leaving 16 bases between the germline ends. Germline V gene data show CDR1 as MDHEN and CDR2 as SYDVKM. This CDR3 comprises 16 residues. CDR3 coding DNA: TGTGCCAGCAGTTTAGTTCCCACTGGGGGGCACTATGGCTACACCTTC. Its protein product is CASSLVPTGGHYGYTF.